This T cell receptor (beta chain) came from a study of metastatic and nonmetastatic thyroid tumors. Study details: Repertoires from blood and tumor or nodule tissue of malignant and benign thyroid patients were compared.

Germline values: CDR1 MNHEY, CDR2 SMNVEV (reference sequence). V was clipped by 0 bases and J by 0 bases, with 8 bases between them. The CDR3 totals 15 residues. Thyroid surgery had not been preceded by any treatment in any patient. TCRdb re-analyzed the PCR reads using MiXCR. Found here are tens of thousands of clones, under 25% of them singletons; the top ten hold roughly 22%. Sequenced input: blood. The J gene is TRBJ1-1, the V gene TRBV27, with D possibly matching TRBD1 (5 bases). This TCR was recovered from a female donor with papillary thyroid cancer or a benign thyroid nodule (not recorded which). Some clones in this sample may be carry-over from other donors' samples. The CDR3 DNA reads as TGTGCCAGCAGTTTATCCCACAGGTTGAACACTGAAGCTTTCTTT. It is translated as CASSLSHRLNTEAFF.